The sample holds one count of the clone carrying this T cell receptor (beta chain). The antigen is unknown. The data originate from a study of cytomegalovirus exposure and HLA in healthy donors. Overall study results and limits: It has been reported that TCR beta sequences accurately predicted the HLA-A and HLA-B alleles of most subjects. Previously analyzed data showed that most TCR beta V segments were productive at a frequency of about 90% or about 30%. No immune exposure information besides CMV serostatus was available. The study found most TCR sequences rare, yet found some public TCRs in many donors.

Use of 60 Vbeta and 13 Jbeta primers characterized the PCR. The protocol was immunoSEQ multiplex PCR, while the TCRdb copy is restricted to in-frame clones and leaves out a portion. The sample yields around 200,000 clones, approximately 79% seen once. The CDR3 loop spans 14 amino acids. Germline V CDR1 and CDR2: MNHEY, SVGAGI. The ends lost 6 bases at V and 8 bases at J; junction bases unmatched: 5. The V and J genes are TRBV6-5 and TRBJ2-1; 12 bases match TRBD1. Sequences were obtained from PBMCs. The clonotype was recovered from a man in his forties in good health and CMV-seropositive. The CDR3 nucleotides are TGTGCCAGCAGAATCGGGACAGGGGGCTATGAGCAGTTCTTC. It yields the protein CASRIGTGGYEQFF.